The entry below gives a single T cell receptor (beta chain) sequence along with its context. The source of the sample is a study of OX40 agonist ivuxolimab in advanced cancers. CDR1 is SGHRS and CDR2 is YFSETQ in the germline V gene. The CDR3 is made up of 16 amino acids. The V and J ends lost 0 bases and 2 bases, in that order; junction bases with no gene match: 8. Clones were read by immunoSEQ multiplex PCR, and TCRdb kept only the in-frame ones, dropping some. The sample records under 60,000 clones, around 88% being singletons. The V gene is TRBV5-1, the J gene TRBJ2-7; TRBD1 aligns across 7 bases. This clonotype was sampled from an adult with an advanced solid tumor such as melanoma, head and neck, liver or kidney cancer. The specimen comprised CD4+ or CD8+ T cells sorted from blood, sampled in a trial of the OX40 agonist ivuxolimab. CDR3: CASSLGVGTAAYEQYF. The CDR3, as DNA: TGCGCCAGCAGCTTGGGTGTAGGGACAGCAGCCTACGAGCAGTACTTC.